The table lists the clone carrying this T cell receptor beta chain with a few counts. What it recognizes is unknown. The DNA ends 3 residues before the CDR3 does, and the rest of the CDR3 is filled in from the germline J gene. No CVID subject was ill or on immunomodulatory drugs when sampled. Heparinized whole blood, roughly 4.5 to 9 ml, came from each donor. Only in-frame clones appear in the TCRdb table, and some are missing; sequencing was by immunoSEQ multiplex PCR. In total the sample includes more than 25,000 clones, none of them seen once. This CDR3 spans 14 amino acids. Germline CDR1 DFQATT, CDR2 SNEGSKA (reference sequence). V lost 3 bases and J lost 1; bases outside the gene matches: 2. The data belong to a study of T cell clonality in common variable immunodeficiency. Points from the study as a whole: Compared with controls, CVID subjects had fewer shared TCRbeta clones. Reportedly, TCR beta sequences from common variable immunodeficiency showed fewer deletions and N-nucleotide insertions. What drives increased CVID clonality needs T cell subpopulation sequencing.

The gene calls are TRBV20-1 and TRBJ2-3; 9 nucleotides align to TRBD2. The origin of this receptor is a human donor with common variable immunodeficiency. Sequenced: peripheral blood mononuclear cells. CDR3 bases read: TGCAGTGCTAGTTGGACTAGCGGCACAGATACG. This gives the protein CSASWTSGTDT. The entire CDR3 sequence reads CSASWTSGTDTQYF.